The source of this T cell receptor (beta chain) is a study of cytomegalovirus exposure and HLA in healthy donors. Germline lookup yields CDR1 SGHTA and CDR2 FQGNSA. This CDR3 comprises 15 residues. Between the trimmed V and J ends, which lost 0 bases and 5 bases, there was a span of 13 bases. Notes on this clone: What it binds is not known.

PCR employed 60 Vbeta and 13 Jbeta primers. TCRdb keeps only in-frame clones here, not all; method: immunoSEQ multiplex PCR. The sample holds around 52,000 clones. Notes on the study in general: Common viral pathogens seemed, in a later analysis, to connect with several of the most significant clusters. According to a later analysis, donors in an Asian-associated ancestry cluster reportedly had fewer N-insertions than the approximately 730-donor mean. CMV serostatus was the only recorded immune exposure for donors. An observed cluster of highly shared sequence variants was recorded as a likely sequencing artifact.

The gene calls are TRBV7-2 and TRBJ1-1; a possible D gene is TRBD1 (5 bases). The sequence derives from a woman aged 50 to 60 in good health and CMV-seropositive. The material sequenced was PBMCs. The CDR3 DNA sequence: TGTGCCAGCAGCTTAGCCCCAGGGCGAAGGACTGAAGCTTTCTTT. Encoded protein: CASSLAPGRRTEAFF.